This TCR beta chain was recorded in a study of cytomegalovirus exposure and HLA in healthy donors. Between the trimmed V and J ends, which lost 5 bases and 7 bases, there was a span of 9 bases. In germline, CDR1 is MNHNY, CDR2 SVGAGI (reference sequence). The CDR3 runs 12 residues. 60 Vbeta and 13 Jbeta primers were used in PCR. The method was immunoSEQ multiplex PCR; TCRdb's version includes in-frame clones alone and lacks a portion of them. Among 130,000 or so clones listed, about 80% were seen once. The rearrangement uses TRBV6-6 and TRBJ1-5; D ambiguous. Sequenced: PBMCs. This clonotype originated in a man aged 25 to 45 in good health and CMV-seronegative. CDR3 loop: CASSLDFQPQHF. In DNA form, the CDR3 reads TGTGCCAGCAGTCTAGATTTCCAGCCCCAGCATTTT.